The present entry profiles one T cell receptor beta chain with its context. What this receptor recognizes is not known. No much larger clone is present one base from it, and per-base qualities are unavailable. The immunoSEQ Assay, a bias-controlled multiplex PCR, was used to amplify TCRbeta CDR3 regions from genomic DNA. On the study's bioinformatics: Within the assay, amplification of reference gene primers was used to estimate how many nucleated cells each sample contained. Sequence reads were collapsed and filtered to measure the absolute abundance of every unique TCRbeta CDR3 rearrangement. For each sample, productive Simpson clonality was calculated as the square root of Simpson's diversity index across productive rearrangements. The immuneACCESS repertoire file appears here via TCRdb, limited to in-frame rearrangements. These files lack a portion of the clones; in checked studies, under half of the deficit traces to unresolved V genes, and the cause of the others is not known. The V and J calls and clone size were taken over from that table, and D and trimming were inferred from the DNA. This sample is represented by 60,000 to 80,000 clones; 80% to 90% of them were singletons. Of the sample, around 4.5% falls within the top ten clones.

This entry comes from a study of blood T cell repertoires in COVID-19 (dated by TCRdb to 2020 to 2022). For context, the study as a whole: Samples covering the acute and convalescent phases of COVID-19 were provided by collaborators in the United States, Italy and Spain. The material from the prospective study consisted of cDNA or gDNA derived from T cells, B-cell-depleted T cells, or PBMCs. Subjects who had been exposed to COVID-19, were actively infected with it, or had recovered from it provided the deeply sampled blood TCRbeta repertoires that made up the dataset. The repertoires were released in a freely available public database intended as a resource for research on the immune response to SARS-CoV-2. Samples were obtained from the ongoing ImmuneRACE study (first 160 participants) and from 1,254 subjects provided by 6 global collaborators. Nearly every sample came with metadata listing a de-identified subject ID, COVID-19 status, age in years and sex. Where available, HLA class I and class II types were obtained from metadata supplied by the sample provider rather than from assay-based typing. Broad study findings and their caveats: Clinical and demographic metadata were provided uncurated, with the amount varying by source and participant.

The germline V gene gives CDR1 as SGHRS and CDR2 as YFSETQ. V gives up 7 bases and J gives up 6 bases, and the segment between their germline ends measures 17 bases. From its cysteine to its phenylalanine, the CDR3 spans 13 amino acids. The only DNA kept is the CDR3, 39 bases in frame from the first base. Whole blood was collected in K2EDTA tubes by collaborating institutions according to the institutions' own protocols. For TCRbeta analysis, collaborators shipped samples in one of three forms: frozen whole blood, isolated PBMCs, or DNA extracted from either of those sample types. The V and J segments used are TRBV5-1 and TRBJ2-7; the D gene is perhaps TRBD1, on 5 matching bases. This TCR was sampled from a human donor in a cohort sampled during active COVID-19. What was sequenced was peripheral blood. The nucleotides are TGCGCCAGCCGCTACCAGGGCCTTGGCGAGCAGTACTTC. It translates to CASRYQGLGEQYF.